The subject of this entry is one TCR beta chain. The data originate from a study of blood T cell repertoires in COVID-19. About the study: Some COVID-19 samples were acute and others convalescent; all came from the United States, Italy and Spain. Nucleic acid was either cDNA or gDNA, and it came from T cells, B-cell-depleted T cells, or PBMCs.

In germline, CDR1 is LNHDA, CDR2 SQIVND (reference sequence). The CDR3 runs to 16 residues. Trimming removed 0 bases at V and 0 bases at J, with 9 bases between. Under the authors' procedure: From reference gene primer amplification, estimates of nucleated cell counts were derived. TCRdb's table, derived via immunoSEQ multiplex PCR, lists solely in-frame clones and lacks some. V, J and clone size reflect that table, while D and trimming were determined from the DNA. Of about 97,000 clones listed, 80% to 90% are singletons. The sequenced material came from peripheral blood. This receptor was identified in a human donor in a cohort sampled during active COVID-19. This rearrangement joins TRBV19 to TRBJ2-1; no clear D. CDR3 nucleotide sequence: TGTGCCAGTAGTATAGACTTGCTGAGCTCCTACAATGAGCAGTTCTTC. It is translated as CASSIDLLSSYNEQFF.